These 5 T cell receptor beta chains share one sample of origin, sequenced in a study of CD8 T cells in ankylosing spondylitis. For these TCRs, the target antigens are not known. MiXCR, run by TCRdb on the 5' RACE reads, gives a single entry per CDR3 protein. Among fewer than 450,000 distinct CDR3 sequences listed, roughly a sixth were seen once. Study conclusions and caveats: Ankylosing spondylitis blood seemed to carry a telltale TCR beta motif made of fewer than ten highly homologous variants.

The sequencing input was blood, either unsorted or a sorted T cell fraction (not recorded which). These receptors were collected from a male donor with ankylosing spondylitis.

The chain has TRBV6-1 and TRBJ1-1; 9 bases are a match to TRBD1. The V segment lost 4 bases and the J segment 5 bases; nucleotides outside the gene matches: 8. The CDR3 runs 15 residues. CDR1 is MNHNS, CDR2 SASEGT, per germline. The CDR3 protein is CASSVAGTGSTEAFF. CDR3 DNA sequence: TGTGCCAGCAGTGTCGCCGGGACAGGGAGTACTGAAGCTTTCTTT.

The V gene is TRBV7-3, the J gene TRBJ2-5; D unresolved. CDR1 and CDR2 from the germline V gene are SGHTA and FQGTGA. The V gene lost 1 base and the J gene lost 3 bases, with 6 bases spanning the gap. The CDR3 consists of 13 residues. The CDR3 DNA reads TGTGCCAGCAGCTTAATTGCCGAAGAGACCCAGTACTTC. This sequence encodes CASSLIAEETQYF.

Only a few counts were recorded for this clonotype. The CDR3 nucleotides are TGCAGTGCTAGAAGAGGATACGAGCAGTACTTC. Translating gives CSARRGYEQYF. The gene calls are TRBV20-1 and TRBJ2-7; D unresolved. CDR1 and CDR2 (germline): DFQATT, SNEGSKA (reference sequence). CDR3 length: 11 amino acids. The V end was cut by 2 bases, the J end by 4 bases, with 6 bases between.

The rearrangement joins TRBV9 to TRBJ1-1; 9 bases map to TRBD1. From germline, CDR1 is SGDLS and CDR2 YYNGEE. V was clipped by 4 bases and J by 6 bases; unmatched bases: 13. The CDR3 totals 16 residues. In DNA form, the CDR3 reads TGTGCCAGCAGCATGCAACCGGGACAGGGTATCGCTGAAGCTTTCTTT. Translating it yields CASSMQPGQGIAEAFF.

This sequence joins TRBV25-1 and TRBJ2-2, with 8 bases identical to TRBD2. With 3 bases clipped from V and 4 bases from J, the junction kept 7 bases outside the gene matches. CDR1 and CDR2 from the germline V gene are MGHDK and SYGVNS. CDR3 size: 16 residues. In DNA, the CDR3 is TGTGCCAGCAGTGACCCGGGACTAGGTACCACCGGGGAGCTGTTTTTT. Its translation is CASSDPGLGTTGELFF.